Presented here are 5 T cell receptor beta chains from one specimen sequenced in a study of early T cells in non-severe SARS-CoV-2 infection (dated by TCRdb to the early 2020s). Library prep was done by 5' RACE. The data were produced on a NextSeq 500. TCRdb reprocessed the public reads (quality trimming at Q25 with fastp, clone calling with MiXCR) and kept in-frame beta chains. Every entry covers one CDR3 protein and lists the most common genes and DNA from its rows. Within this sample are 33,000 or so distinct CDR3 sequences, with 5% to 6% of them counted one time only. 6.5% to 8.5% of the sample goes to the ten largest clones. Sample: whole blood. The receptors were sampled from an adult who was a healthcare worker with PCR-confirmed SARS-CoV-2 infection or an uninfected control (not recorded which).

This clonotype was picked up many times. This chain uses TRBV30 with TRBJ1-1; D is undetermined. Germline CDR1 GTSNPN, CDR2 SVGIG (reference sequence). The CDR3 is 14 residues long. The V and J ends lost 2 bases and 2 bases respectively, with 12 bases between them. The CDR3 DNA reads TGTGCCTGGAGTCCCCTTACAGTAAACACTGAAGCTTTCTTT. It encodes CAWSPLTVNTEAFF. Using reference TRBV30 and TRBJ1-1 for the parts outside the CDR3, the full variable domain is SQTIHQWPATLVQPVGSPLSLECTVEGTSNPNLYWYRQAAGRGLQLLFYSVGIGQISSEVPQNLSASRPQDRQFILSSKKLLLSDSGFYLCAWSPLTVNTEAFFGQGTRLTVV.

The chain recombines TRBV12-3 or TRBV12-4 with TRBJ1-2, with 7 bases lining up with TRBD1. V shed 6 bases, J shed 7 bases, and the junction held 8 bases outside the gene matches. There are 13 residues in the CDR3. The CDR3 DNA follows: TGTGCCAGCAGCCCTCGGGACAGCGGTGGCTACACCTTC. Amino acid sequence: CASSPRDSGGYTF.

This clonotype occurred many times. The rearrangement links TRBV6-5 to TRBJ2-1; unclear D gene. The CDR3 extends over 15 amino acids. V was pared by 10 bases and J by 5 bases, with 21 bases between. Per germline, CDR1 MNHEY and CDR2 SVGAGI. In nucleotides, the CDR3 is TGTGCCACCCGGTATTCCGCTTTTGAAGACAATGAGCAGTTCTTC. Translating it yields CATRYSAFEDNEQFF.

This clonotype was observed a handful of times. The chain employs TRBV11-2 and TRBJ2-7; 7 bases match TRBD2. V shed 6 bases and J 4 bases; nucleotides not matched to a gene: 3. CDR3 length equals 12 residues. CDR1 and CDR2 from the germline V gene are SGHAT and FQNNGV. The chain's CDR3 is CASSVGGYEQYF. CDR3 coding DNA: TGTGCCAGCAGTGTCGGGGGGTACGAGCAGTACTTC. The entire variable domain, with the rest obtained from reference TRBV11-2 and TRBJ2-7, is as follows: EAGVAQSPRYKIIEKRQSVAFWCNPISGHATLYWYQQILGQGPKLLIQFQNNGVVDDSQLPKDRFSAERLKGVDSTLKIQPAKLEDSAVYLCASSVGGYEQYFGPGTRLTVT.

This clonotype has a count of ten or more. The V and J genes are TRBV6-2 or TRBV6-3 and TRBJ2-3; 9 bases align to TRBD1. The CDR3 sequence is 13 residues long. V gave up 5 bases and J gave up 6 bases; unmatched junction bases: 3. CDR1 MNHEY and CDR2 SVGEGT come from the germline V gene. CDR3 in amino acids: CASSRGTGDTQYF. The CDR3 bases are TGTGCCAGCAGTCGTGGGACAGGGGATACGCAGTATTTT.